Each of the 19 T cell receptor beta chains below was sequenced from the same sample in a study of shared clonotypes between healthy human individuals. Data came from immunoSEQ multiplex PCR; TCRdb stores just in-frame clones and leaves some out. The sample includes approximately 2.1 million clones, approximately 95% of them seen just once. Sequencing used naive CD4+ T cells from PBMCs. Documented subset: CD45RA+ positively selected. These receptors all come from a man aged 18 to 30 in good health. Some clones in this sample may be carry-over from other donors' samples.

To note about this clone: This CDR3 is also generated by other DNA sequences in the sample. V usage is TRBV7-9 and J usage is TRBJ2-5, with 8 bases aligning to TRBD2. CDR3 size: 12 residues. With V trimmed by 5 bases and J by 7 bases, 3 bases remained unmatched. From germline, CDR1 is SEHNR and CDR2 FQNEAQ (reference sequence). CDR3 in DNA: TGTGCCAGCAGCCCCGCGGGGGGGACCCAGTACTTC. Encoded protein: CASSPAGGTQYF. Combining the CDR3 with reference TRBV7-9 and TRBJ2-5 gives the whole variable domain DTGVSQNPRHKITKRGQNVTFRCDPISEHNRLYWYRQTLGQGPEFLTYFQNEAQLEKSRLLSDRFSAERPKGSFSTLEIQRTEQGDSAMYLCASSPAGGTQYFGPGTRLLVL.

The chain has TRBV28 and TRBJ1-2; 8 nucleotides align to TRBD1. The trim removed 10 bases at V and 6 bases at J, leaving 10 bases unmatched. Germline V lookup: CDR1 MDHEN, CDR2 SYDVKM. CDR3 size: 13 residues. The CDR3: CATEAGQAHGYTF. Written as DNA, the CDR3 is TGTGCCACCGAGGCGGGACAGGCCCATGGCTACACCTTC.

The rearrangement uses TRBV6-1 and TRBJ1-4, with D unresolved. Germline loops: CDR1 MNHNS, CDR2 SASEGT. The length of the CDR3 is 16 residues. V gave up 4 bases and J gave up 7 bases, with 19 bases separating them. CDR3 in amino acids: CASSGGNGRGGEKLFF. CDR3 DNA sequence: TGTGCCAGCAGTGGCGGAAACGGCCGGGGAGGTGAAAAACTGTTTTTT.

The gene calls are TRBV5-8 and TRBJ2-1, with D perhaps matching TRBD2 (5 bases). V was cut by 6 bases and J by 0 bases, with 13 bases left in between. The CDR3 extends over 15 amino acids. Germline V gene sequence: CDR1 SGHTS, CDR2 YDEGEE. CDR3 loop: CASIPAESSYNEQFF. The CDR3 DNA follows: TGTGCCAGCATCCCAGCGGAGAGCTCCTACAATGAGCAGTTCTTC.

V usage is TRBV29-1 and J usage is TRBJ1-3, with a tentative D call TRBD1 (6 bases). V was cut by 6 bases and J by 0 bases, with 15 bases left in between. The germline CDR1 and CDR2 sequences are SQVTM and ANQGSEA. The CDR3 totals 15 residues. The CDR3 loop reads CSVGGQINSGNTIYF. CDR3 coding DNA: TGCAGCGTGGGGGGGCAGATAAACTCTGGAAACACCATATATTTT.

V usage is TRBV7-2 and J usage is TRBJ1-2, with 7 bases fitting TRBD1. The CDR3 extends over 15 amino acids. V shed 1 base and J 2 bases; nucleotides not matched to a gene: 4. The germline V gene encodes CDR1 SGHTA and CDR2 FQGNSA. This chain's CDR3 is CASSLGLQGNYGYTF. The CDR3 region has the DNA TGTGCCAGCAGCTTAGGGTTACAGGGGAACTATGGCTACACCTTC.

The chain is built from TRBV18 and TRBJ1-1; the D is unclear. The CDR3 extends over 14 amino acids. Trimming shortened V by 5 bases and J by 0 bases, and 10 bases separated the two germline ends. Germline CDR1 and CDR2: KGHSH and LQKENI. The CDR3 protein is CASSSKDLNTEAFF. DNA for the CDR3: TGTGCCAGCTCATCCAAGGACCTGAACACTGAAGCTTTCTTT.

A remark on this clone: Additional DNA sequences in this sample encode the identical CDR3. This chain links TRBV9 with TRBJ2-6, with a weak D call TRBD1 (5 bases). Germline V gene data show CDR1 as SGDLS and CDR2 as YYNGEE. This CDR3 region has 15 residues. Deletions cut 2 bases from V and 1 base from J, with 7 bases between. The CDR3 nucleotides read TGTGCCAGCAGCGTCCAGGGTTCTGGGGCCAACGTCCTGACTTTC. As protein: CASSVQGSGANVLTF.

This clone has only one observation. The rearrangement uses TRBV6-4 and TRBJ2-7; D may be TRBD2 (6 bases). Trimming shortened V by 10 bases and J by 4 bases, and 26 bases separated the two germline ends. The CDR3 is 16 residues long. Germline V lookup: CDR1 MRHNA, CDR2 SNTAGT. CDR3 amino acids: CATPLTSCPRGYEQYF. The CDR3 region has the DNA TGTGCCACACCCTTAACTAGCTGCCCCCGGGGATACGAGCAGTACTTC.

The J gene is TRBJ1-2, the V gene TRBV28; TRBD1 aligns across 7 bases. CDR3 length: 14 amino acids. Germline V gene lookup returns CDR1 MDHEN and CDR2 SYDVKM. Unmatched junction bases numbered 5, after V lost 5 bases and J lost 2 bases. CDR3 nucleotides: TGTGCCAGCAGTCCAGGACAGGAAAACTATGGCTACACCTTC. Translating gives CASSPGQENYGYTF.

V and J are TRBV28 and TRBJ1-4; tentatively, D is TRBD1 (6 bases). The CDR3 has 16 amino acids. The germline V gene has CDR1 MDHEN and CDR2 SYDVKM. The ends were cut back, 6 bases at V and 0 bases at J, with 14 bases in the middle. CDR3 protein: CASSDGTPATNEKLFF. DNA for the CDR3: TGTGCCAGCAGCGACGGGACACCTGCAACTAATGAAAAACTGTTTTTT.

The rearrangement links TRBV7-3 to TRBJ1-5, with D perhaps matching TRBD1 (5 bases). With 2 bases removed from V and 2 bases from J, the gap between germline ends came to 7 bases. Per germline, CDR1 SGHTA and CDR2 FQGTGA. This CDR3 region has 14 residues. CDR3 sequence (DNA): TGTGCCAGCAGCTTATTAGGGGGCAATCAGCCCCAGCATTTT. Its protein product is CASSLLGGNQPQHF.

The chain carries TRBV18 and TRBJ2-7; the match to TRBD1 covers 9 bases. Germline CDR1 reads KGHSH; CDR2 reads LQKENI. The CDR3 spans 15 residues. The V segment lost 5 bases and the J segment 1 base; nucleotides outside the gene matches: 6. The CDR3 nucleotides are TGTGCCAGCTCAACTCGACAGGGGGGGTCCTACGAGCAGTACTTC. Translated: CASSTRQGGSYEQYF.

CDR3 protein: CASSPRPEGYEQYF. CDR3 sequence (DNA): TGTGCCAGCAGCCCCCGTCCGGAGGGGTACGAGCAGTACTTC. The chain combines TRBV13 with TRBJ2-7, with D maybe TRBD2 (6 bases). Germline-derived CDR1 and CDR2 are PRHDT and FYEKMQ (reference sequence). V lost 5 bases to trimming and J lost 4 bases, with 15 bases between them. The length of the CDR3 is 14 residues.

The chain is built from TRBV10-3 and TRBJ2-3; 9 bases line up with TRBD2. This CDR3 contains 14 residues. Germline lookup yields CDR1 ENHRY and CDR2 SYGVKD. After removal of 4 bases from V and 3 bases from J, the junction contained 2 bases not matched to a gene. As DNA, the CDR3 is TGTGCCATCAGTGGTAGCGGGAGAACAGATACGCAGTATTTT. Protein product: CAISGSGRTDTQYF.

The chain couples TRBV14 to TRBJ2-1, with D maybe TRBD1 (5 bases). The CDR3 runs 14 residues. The V and J ends lost 1 base and 4 bases respectively, with 8 bases between them. Per the germline V gene, CDR1 is SGHDN and CDR2 is FVKESK. The CDR3: CASSQVQGYNEQFF. CDR3 DNA: TGTGCCAGCAGCCAAGTTCAGGGTTACAATGAGCAGTTCTTC. Using reference TRBV14 and TRBJ2-1 for the parts outside the CDR3, the full variable domain is EAGVTQFPSHSVIEKGQTVTLRCDPISGHDNLYWYRRVMGKEIKFLLHFVKESKQDESGMPNNRFLAERTGGTYSTLKVQPAELEDSGVYFCASSQVQGYNEQFFGPGTRLTVL.

The chain recombines TRBV25-1 with TRBJ2-7, with D possibly being TRBD1 or TRBD2 (7 bases each). Germline lookup yields CDR1 MGHDK and CDR2 SYGVNS. The CDR3 is 16 residues long. The V and J ends lost 3 bases and 3 bases respectively, with 18 bases between them. The CDR3 DNA follows: TGTGCCAGCAGTGATCCCTTGGGAGGGGGCCACTACGAGCAGTACTTC. Its protein product is CASSDPLGGGHYEQYF.

The rearrangement uses TRBV7-2 and TRBJ1-2; maybe TRBD1 (6 bases). The CDR3 covers 14 residues. Germline values: CDR1 SGHTA, CDR2 FQGNSA. V shed 4 bases and J shed 10 bases, with 19 bases lying between them. The CDR3 nucleotides read TGTGCCAGCAGCTACTTACAGGGCGGGGGAGCCTACACCTTC. Translating gives CASSYLQGGGAYTF. Variable domain in full (rest from reference TRBV7-2 and TRBJ1-2): GAGVSQSPSNKVTEKGKDVELRCDPISGHTALYWYRQSLGQGLEFLIYFQGNSAPDKSGLPSDRFSAERTGGSVSTLTIQRTQQEDSAVYLCASSYLQGGGAYTFGSGTRLTVV.

V usage is TRBV6-1 and J usage is TRBJ1-5; 8 bases match TRBD1. The V and J ends lost 4 bases and 4 bases, in that order; junction bases with no gene match: 6. This CDR3 has 15 residues. Germline values: CDR1 MNHNS, CDR2 SASEGT. CDR3: CASSAQGALNQPQHF. The CDR3 DNA sequence: TGTGCCAGCAGTGCCCAGGGGGCGCTTAATCAGCCCCAGCATTTT.